The 21 T cell receptor beta chains listed next were all sequenced from one sample in a study of control samples from healthy donors and cancer patients. Here immunoSEQ multiplex PCR was the method, and the copy in TCRdb shows in-frame clones only, minus some. The repertoire includes around 100,000 clones, 90% of them detected once, and about 4% sits in the top ten. Sequencing input: blood. These receptors were obtained from a woman aged 18-29 years in good health.

The chain uses TRBV9 and TRBJ2-3, with D possibly TRBD2 on 5 matching bases. Looked up from germline, CDR1 is SGDLS and CDR2 is YYNGEE. This CDR3 has 15 amino acids. V was trimmed by 1 base and J by 4 bases, leaving 13 bases between them. This chain's CDR3 is CASSVRAGPPDTQYF. The DNA for the CDR3 is TGTGCCAGCAGCGTACGGGCGGGCCCCCCAGATACGCAGTATTTT.

The chain employs TRBV5-1 and TRBJ2-1, with D tentatively TRBD2 (6 bases). The CDR3 sequence is 18 residues long. CDR1 is SGHRS, CDR2 YFSETQ, per germline. Between the trimmed V and J ends, which lost 1 base and 2 bases, there was a span of 19 bases. CDR3: CASSLIGPGTHTYNEQFF. The CDR3 region has the DNA TGCGCCAGCAGCTTGATAGGCCCCGGGACTCATACCTACAATGAGCAGTTCTTC.

The V and J genes are TRBV11-3 and TRBJ2-1, with D uncertain. This CDR3 comprises 13 residues. Germline CDR1 SGHNT, CDR2 YENEEA. Trimming took 1 base from V and 8 from J, leaving 9 bases between them. CDR3 nucleotide sequence: TGTGCCAGCAGCTTAGTAGTAAGCCATGAGCAGTTCTTC. Its translation is CASSLVVSHEQFF.

The chain recombines TRBV5-6 with TRBJ2-7; either TRBD1 or TRBD2 may fit D (5 bases each). Germline CDR1 reads SGHDT; CDR2 reads YYEEEE. The CDR3 length is 15 residues. The V end lost 0 bases, the J end lost 1 base, and 11 bases lay between the germline ends. CDR3 protein: CASSLVSGGSYEQYF. The CDR3 DNA sequence: TGTGCCAGCAGCTTGGTTTCTGGGGGTTCCTACGAGCAGTACTTC.

This clone is medium-sized by share. V is TRBV7-2 and J is TRBJ1-2; tentatively, D is TRBD1 (5 bases). V was cut by 1 base and J by 12 bases, with 15 bases left in between. CDR3 length equals 13 residues. CDR1 and CDR2 (germline): SGHTA, FQGNSA. The CDR3 loop reads CASSLVQGPVDTF. CDR3 DNA: TGTGCCAGCAGCTTAGTCCAGGGCCCGGTAGACACCTTC.

The chain is built from TRBV5-1 and TRBJ1-1, with D possibly TRBD1 on 6 matching bases. V gave up 4 bases and J gave up 4 bases, with 14 bases separating them. Germline CDR1 reads SGHRS; CDR2 reads YFSETQ. CDR3 length equals 14 residues. CDR3 sequence reads: CASSVNRDGTEAFF. The CDR3 DNA reads TGCGCCAGCAGCGTAAACAGGGATGGCACTGAAGCTTTCTTT. Filled out from reference TRBV5-1 and TRBJ1-1, the complete variable domain reads KAGVTQTPRYLIKTRGQQVTLSCSPISGHRSVSWYQQTPGQGLQFLFEYFSETQRNKGNFPGRFSGRQFSNSRSEMNVSTLELGDSALYLCASSVNRDGTEAFFGQGTRLTVV.

This chain links TRBV3-1 (or the pseudogene TRBV3-2) with TRBJ2-5; D is uncertain. V was cut by 0 bases and J by 1 base, with 9 bases left in between. The CDR3 runs 15 residues. CDR1 is LGHDT, CDR2 YNNKEL, per germline (reference sequence). CDR3 coding DNA: TGTGCCAGCAGCCAAGATGTCTGGGGCCAAGAGACCCAGTACTTC. It encodes CASSQDVWGQETQYF.

The genes are TRBV19 and TRBJ2-3; 9 bases line up with TRBD1. V lost 4 bases and J lost 6; bases outside the gene matches: 8. CDR3 length: 15 residues. Germline assignment: CDR1 LNHDA and CDR2 SQIVND (reference sequence). CDR3 in amino acids: CASSRGQGTSDTQYF. CDR3 DNA sequence: TGTGCCAGTAGTAGGGGACAGGGAACGTCGGATACGCAGTATTTT. The full variable domain, with the rest looked up from reference TRBV19 and TRBJ2-3, is DGGITQSPKYLFRKEGQNVTLSCEQNLNHDAMYWYRQDPGQGLRLIYYSQIVNDFQKGDIAEGYSVSREKKESFPLTVTSAQKNPTAFYLCASSRGQGTSDTQYFGPGTRLTVL.

The chain couples TRBV5-1 to TRBJ2-7, with 10 bases that match TRBD2. The CDR3 has 15 residues. Trimming at V came to 3 bases and at J to 6 bases, leaving 9 bases not matched to a gene. Germline V gene sequence: CDR1 SGHRS, CDR2 YFSETQ. CDR3 in amino acids: CASSSSSGGAGEQYF. Here the CDR3 DNA reads TGCGCCAGCAGCTCCTCCAGCGGGGGGGCCGGCGAGCAGTACTTC.

V gene TRBV24-1 combines with J gene TRBJ2-2; 13 bases map to TRBD2. The ends lost 2 bases at V and 8 bases at J; junction bases unmatched: 1. Germline lookup yields CDR1 KGHDR and CDR2 SFDVKD. This CDR3 contains 15 residues. The CDR3 region is CATSDWTSGGGELFF. As DNA, the CDR3 is TGTGCCACCAGTGATTGGACTAGCGGGGGAGGGGAGCTGTTTTTT.

V gene TRBV9 combines with J gene TRBJ1-2, with TRBD1 matching over 7 bases. V lost 1 base, J lost 8 bases, and 8 bases stayed unmatched. The CDR3 length is 14 residues. The germline gives CDR1 SGDLS, CDR2 YYNGEE. The CDR3 loop reads CASSVQDRLEGYTF. In DNA, the CDR3 is TGTGCCAGCAGCGTACAGGACAGGCTGGAAGGCTACACCTTC. The full variable domain, with the rest looked up from reference TRBV9 and TRBJ1-2, is DSGVTQTPKHLITATGQRVTLRCSPRSGDLSVYWYQQSLDQGLQFLIQYYNGEERAKGNILERFSAQQFPDLHSELNLSSLELGDSALYFCASSVQDRLEGYTFGSGTRLTVV.

The V call is TRBV18, the J call TRBJ1-2, with 7 nucleotides matching TRBD1. CDR3 length: 13 amino acids. CDR1 is KGHSH, CDR2 LQKENI, per germline. Losses at the gene ends were 3 bases for V and 8 bases for J; bases not matched to a gene: 6. The CDR3 DNA reads TGTGCCAGCTCACCCGACAGGGTTGAAGGCTACACCTTC. Amino acid sequence: CASSPDRVEGYTF.

This clone was seen just once. The same CDR3 is also encoded by other DNA sequences in this sample. The chain employs TRBV27 and TRBJ1-3; 9 nucleotides line up with TRBD1. This CDR3 is built from 15 residues. V lost 4 bases and J lost 3; bases outside the gene matches: 4. Looked up from germline, CDR1 is MNHEY and CDR2 is SMNVEV (reference sequence). CDR3 nucleotide sequence: TGTGCCAGCAGTTCTACAGGGGGCTATGGAAACACCATATATTTT. Amino acid sequence: CASSSTGGYGNTIYF.

This rearrangement joins TRBV28 to TRBJ1-1; D may be TRBD1 (5 bases). In germline, CDR1 is MDHEN, CDR2 SYDVKM. V was clipped by 5 bases and J by 11 bases, with 12 bases between them. This CDR3 region has 11 residues. For the CDR3, the DNA is TGTGCCAGCAGTGGAGTCCGGGGGGCTTTCTTT. It specifies CASSGVRGAFF.

J is TRBJ2-3 and V is TRBV11-2; TRBD1 matches at 10 bases. From germline, CDR1 is SGHAT and CDR2 FQNNGV. The CDR3 has 17 amino acids. Unmatched junction bases numbered 8, after V lost 1 base and J lost 4 bases. CDR3 loop: CASSLATPGTGADTQYF. As DNA, the CDR3 is TGTGCCAGCAGCTTAGCTACCCCCGGGACAGGGGCAGATACGCAGTATTTT.

This chain uses TRBV6-5 with TRBJ1-1, with D possibly matching TRBD1 (5 bases). Germline V CDR1 and CDR2: MNHEY, SVGAGI. This CDR3 is 12 amino acids long. V lost 8 bases to trimming and J lost 3 bases, with 10 bases between them. CDR3: CASGGGYTEAFF. The CDR3 coding sequence is TGTGCCAGCGGGGGGGGATACACTGAAGCTTTCTTT.

The J gene is TRBJ1-1, the V gene TRBV5-6; D gene ambiguous. The CDR3 loop spans 14 amino acids. CDR1 and CDR2 (germline): SGHDT, YYEEEE. Trimming removed 1 base from V and 1 base from J, with 8 bases in between. The CDR3 nucleotides are TGTGCCAGCAGCTTGTACAGCCAGAACACTGAAGCTTTCTTT. It yields the protein CASSLYSQNTEAFF.

This clone has only a few counts. The chain has TRBV19 and TRBJ2-7, with D uncertain. This CDR3 contains 12 residues. Trimming cost V 5 bases and J 2 bases, with 7 bases left between them. The germline V gene encodes CDR1 LNHDA and CDR2 SQIVND (reference sequence). The CDR3 reads CASSEVPYEQYF. CDR3 in DNA: TGTGCCAGTAGTGAAGTTCCCTACGAGCAGTACTTC.

This clone has just one count. The gene calls are TRBV12-3 or TRBV12-4 and TRBJ2-5; D may be TRBD1 (6 bases). Trimming left V 6 bases short and J 6 bases short, with 11 bases between. The CDR3 length is 12 residues. DNA for the CDR3: TGTGCCAGCAGCCGAGGGGGAAAGACCCAGTACTTC. Protein product: CASSRGGKTQYF.

The rearrangement links TRBV5-4 to TRBJ2-7; no definite D call. CDR3 length: 14 residues. The germline V gene has CDR1 SGHNT and CDR2 YYREEE (reference sequence). Trimming pared 1 base from V and 2 bases from J, leaving 10 bases between. The CDR3 nucleotides are TGTGCCAGCAGCTTGTCCCCAGAAACCTACGAGCAGTACTTC. Protein product: CASSLSPETYEQYF. Combining the CDR3 with reference TRBV5-4 and TRBJ2-7 gives the whole variable domain ETGVTQSPTHLIKTRGQQVTLRCSSQSGHNTVSWYQQALGQGPQFIFQYYREEENGRGNFPPRFSGLQFPNYSSELNVNALELDDSALYLCASSLSPETYEQYFGPGTRLTVT.

The rearrangement joins TRBV5-5 to TRBJ1-1; 7 bases align to TRBD1. From germline, CDR1 is SGHKS and CDR2 YYEKEE (reference sequence). J gave up 11 bases and V 4 bases, and 20 bases lay outside the gene matches. The CDR3 runs 16 residues. CDR3 residues: CASSMARDSPGLGAFF. The CDR3 DNA sequence: TGTGCCAGCAGCATGGCCCGGGACAGCCCGGGCCTGGGGGCTTTCTTT.